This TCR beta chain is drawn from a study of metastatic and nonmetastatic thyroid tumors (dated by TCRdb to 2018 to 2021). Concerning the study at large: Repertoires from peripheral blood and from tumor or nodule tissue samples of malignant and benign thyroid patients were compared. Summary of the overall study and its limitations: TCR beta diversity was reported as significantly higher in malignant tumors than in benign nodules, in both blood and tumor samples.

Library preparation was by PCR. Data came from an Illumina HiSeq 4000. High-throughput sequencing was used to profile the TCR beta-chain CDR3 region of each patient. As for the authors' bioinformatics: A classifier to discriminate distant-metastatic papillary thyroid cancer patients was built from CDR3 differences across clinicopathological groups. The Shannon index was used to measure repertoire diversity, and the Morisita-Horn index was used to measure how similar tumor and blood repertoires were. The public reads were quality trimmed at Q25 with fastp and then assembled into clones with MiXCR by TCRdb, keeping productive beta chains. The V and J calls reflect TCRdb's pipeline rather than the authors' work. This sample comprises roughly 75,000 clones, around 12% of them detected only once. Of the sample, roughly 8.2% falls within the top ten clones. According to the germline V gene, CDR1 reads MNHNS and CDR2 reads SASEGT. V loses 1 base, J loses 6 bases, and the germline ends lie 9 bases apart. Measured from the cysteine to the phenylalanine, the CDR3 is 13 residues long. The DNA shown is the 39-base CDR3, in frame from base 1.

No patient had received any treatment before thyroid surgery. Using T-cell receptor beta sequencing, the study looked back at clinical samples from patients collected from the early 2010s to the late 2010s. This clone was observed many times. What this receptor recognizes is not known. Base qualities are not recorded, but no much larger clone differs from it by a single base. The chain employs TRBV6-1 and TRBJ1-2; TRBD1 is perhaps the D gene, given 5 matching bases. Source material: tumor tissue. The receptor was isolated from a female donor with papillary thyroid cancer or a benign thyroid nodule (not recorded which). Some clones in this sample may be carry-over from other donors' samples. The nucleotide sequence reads TGTGCCAGCAGTGAAGGACAGCACCATGGCTACACCTTC. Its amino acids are CASSEGQHHGYTF.